These T cell receptor beta chains were read from a single sample in a study of T cells in localized non-small cell lung cancer. TCRdb keeps only in-frame clones here, not all; method: immunoSEQ multiplex PCR. The sample has some 7,800 clones; about 87% are singletons. The sequences come from peripheral blood, collected before any cancer treatment. The source of these receptors is a male donor older than 55 with stage III lung adenocarcinoma. Each CDR3 is given with its conserved first and last residue. The D gene is left open where the match is weak. Part of the rows lack a size; the others show once, few, many or a class for expanded clones.

D	V	J	size	DNA	CDR3
.	TRBV6-6	TRBJ2-7	few	TGTGCCAGCAGTCCTTCCCCCAGCGTCGGCGAGCAGTACTTC	CASSPSPSVGEQYF
.	TRBV5-1	TRBJ2-7	once	TGCGCCAGCAGCTTGGATATCGGCGGGATTTCCTACGAGCAGTACTTC	CASSLDIGGISYEQYF
TRBD1	TRBV6-1	TRBJ1-5	few	TGTGCCAGCAGTTGGACAGGGGGCCAGGATCAGCCCCAGCATTTT	CASSWTGGQDQPQHF
.	TRBV6-5	TRBJ1-2	.	TGTGCCAGCAGCCCCGGGAGCCGCTATGGCTACACCTTC	CASSPGSRYGYTF
.	TRBV14	TRBJ1-2	.	TGTGCCAGCAGCCACATTGGGCAGAACCCCTATGGCTACACCTTC	CASSHIGQNPYGYTF
.	TRBV5-1	TRBJ2-7	.	TGCGCCAGCAGCTGGTCCCCGACAGGAAGCATCTACGAGCAGTACTTC	CASSWSPTGSIYEQYF
.	TRBV6-1	TRBJ1-1	.	TGTGCCAGCAGTGATGGGGGCGCTGAAGCTTTCTTT	CASSDGGAEAFF
TRBD1	TRBV5-1	TRBJ2-7	.	TGCGCCAGCAGGAGTAGGACAGGCCACTGGGAGCAGTACTTC	CASRSRTGHWEQYF
.	TRBV11-2	TRBJ1-4	.	TGTGCCAGCAGCTTAGAGGACACAAATGAAAAACTGTTTTTT	CASSLEDTNEKLFF
.	TRBV7-9	TRBJ1-1	once	TGTGCCAGCAGCTTGGACTTGGACTCTGAAGCTTTCTTT	CASSLDLDSEAFF
TRBD2	TRBV5-1	TRBJ2-1	.	TGCGCCAGCAGCTCCATGGCTAGCGGAAACAATGAGCAGTTCTTC	CASSSMASGNNEQFF
.	TRBV27	TRBJ1-5	.	TGTGCCAGCAAGGCCGGGCCCAGCAATCAGCCCCAGCATTTT	CASKAGPSNQPQHF
TRBD2	TRBV10-3	TRBJ2-5	.	TGTGCCATCTCCCGGGGGGTAATAGAGACCCAGTACTTC	CAISRGVIETQYF
.	TRBV29-1	TRBJ1-2	.	TGCAAAGGTGGAGGAGGGACGGGCGGCTACACCTTC	CKGGGGTGGYTF
.	TRBV5-1	TRBJ2-5	.	TGCGCCAGCAGCTGGAGCGGAGAGACCCAGTACTTC	CASSWSGETQYF
TRBD1	TRBV11-3	TRBJ2-5	once	TGTGCCAGCAGCTTAGGGACAGGGGCCACGGAGACCCAGTACTTC	CASSLGTGATETQYF
.	TRBV30	TRBJ2-1	.	TGTGCCTGGAGTACGGGAGTGGGAGGCAATGAGCAGTTCTTC	CAWSTGVGGNEQFF
.	TRBV19	TRBJ2-7	once	TGTGCCAGTGGGGGGACAGCCTACGAGCAGTACTTC	CASGGTAYEQYF
TRBD2	TRBV4-2	TRBJ2-2	.	TGTGCCAGCAGCCGCACTAGCGGGGGGCCGTTTCACACCGGGGAGCTGTTTTTT	CASSRTSGGPFHTGELFF
.	TRBV11-2	TRBJ1-1	.	TGTGCCAGCAGCTTTTCCGGGACAATGAACACTGAAGCTTTCTTT	CASSFSGTMNTEAFF
.	TRBV29-1	TRBJ1-1	.	TGCAGCGTCCGACCTGGGGGGGCAGGAACTGAAGCTTTCTTT	CSVRPGGAGTEAFF
.	TRBV14	TRBJ1-2	.	TGTGCCAGCAGCCAAGTGGGTACAGGGAAGGGAGACAACTATGGCTACACCTTC	CASSQVGTGKGDNYGYTF
.	TRBV11-2	TRBJ2-7	.	TGTGCCAGCAGCCCCTCAGGGTCCTACGAGCAGTACTTC	CASSPSGSYEQYF
.	TRBV28	TRBJ2-5	.	TGTGCCAGCAGCCGACAGTTACAAGAGACCCAGTACTTC	CASSRQLQETQYF
.	TRBV7-2	TRBJ2-5	.	TGTGCCAGCAGCTTAGAAGGCTTAGGGGAGACCCAGTACTTC	CASSLEGLGETQYF
.	TRBV11-2	TRBJ1-1	once	TGTGCCAGCAGCTTTGCGGGGCGGGGGGGCACTGAAGCTTTCTTT	CASSFAGRGGTEAFF
TRBD1	TRBV7-2	TRBJ1-2	.	TGTGCCAGCAGCCCCGGGACAGCTAACTATGGCTACACCTTC	CASSPGTANYGYTF
TRBD1	TRBV6-1	TRBJ2-3	.	TGTGCCAGCAGTGAAGCGGGACAGGGAGGGATAGTTACGCAGTATTTT	CASSEAGQGGIVTQYF
.	TRBV9	TRBJ2-3	.	TGTGCCAGCAGCCTTGGGGATAGCCAAACGGTAGATACGCAGTATTTT	CASSLGDSQTVDTQYF
TRBD2	TRBV5-6	TRBJ2-2	.	TGTGCCAGCAGCTTCTCTAGCGGGGGCATCGGGGAGCTGTTTTTT	CASSFSSGGIGELFF
TRBD2	TRBV11-3	TRBJ2-7	.	TGTGCCAGCACCCGGACTAGTACCTACGAGCAGTACTTC	CASTRTSTYEQYF
.	TRBV9	TRBJ2-6	.	TGTGCCAGCAGCGTCTCCACCTCTGGGGCCAACGTCCTGACTTTC	CASSVSTSGANVLTF
.	TRBV7-9	TRBJ1-3	.	TGTGCCAGCAGCTTAGAGAGTGGAAACACCATATATTTT	CASSLESGNTIYF
.	TRBV30	TRBJ1-2	.	TGTGCCTGGAGTAAGGCAGGGGTTGGCTACACCTTC	CAWSKAGVGYTF
.	TRBV29-1	TRBJ1-1	.	TGCAGCGTTGGAGGGGGGGGCAACACTGAAGCTTTCTTT	CSVGGGGNTEAFF
.	TRBV9	TRBJ1-6	.	TGTGCCAGCAGCGTCGCGCCGGACAACTATAATTCACCCCTCCACTTT	CASSVAPDNYNSPLHF
.	TRBV9	TRBJ2-7	.	TGTGCCAGCAGCGTCGGGACCACTTCCTACGAGCAGTACTTC	CASSVGTTSYEQYF